This T cell receptor beta chain originates from a study of cytomegalovirus exposure and HLA in healthy donors. Amplification used 60 Vbeta primers and 13 Jbeta primers. The protocol was immunoSEQ multiplex PCR, while the TCRdb copy is restricted to in-frame clones and leaves out a portion. The table has more than 110,000 clones, over 70% seen once. Germline values: CDR1 SGHDT, CDR2 YYEEEE. This CDR3 is built from 17 residues. Trimming shortened V by 4 bases and J by 5 bases, and 25 bases separated the two germline ends. The source of this sequence is a male donor in good health and CMV-seronegative. Sequencing was performed on PBMCs. The chain has TRBV5-6 and TRBJ2-7; perhaps TRBD2 as D (6 bases). The chain's CDR3 is CASSDWGVLPDADEQYF. In DNA form, the CDR3 reads TGTGCCAGCAGCGATTGGGGGGTCCTCCCCGATGCGGACGAGCAGTACTTC.